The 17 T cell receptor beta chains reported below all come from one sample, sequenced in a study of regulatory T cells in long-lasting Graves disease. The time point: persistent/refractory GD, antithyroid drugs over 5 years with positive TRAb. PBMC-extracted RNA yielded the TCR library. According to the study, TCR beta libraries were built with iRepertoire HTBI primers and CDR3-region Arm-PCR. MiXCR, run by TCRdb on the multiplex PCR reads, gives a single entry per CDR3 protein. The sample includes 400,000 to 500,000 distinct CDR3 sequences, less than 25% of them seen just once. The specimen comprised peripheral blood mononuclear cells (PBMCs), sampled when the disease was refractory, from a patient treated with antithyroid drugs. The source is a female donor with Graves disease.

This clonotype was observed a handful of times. The CDR3: CASSMTGTGVISGANVLTF. The DNA for the CDR3 is TGTGCCAGCAGCATGACCGGGACAGGGGTAATCTCTGGGGCCAACGTCCTGACTTTC. The rearrangement uses TRBV7-2 and TRBJ2-6; 10 nucleotides align to TRBD1. Looked up from germline, CDR1 is SGHTA and CDR2 is FQGNSA. The CDR3 has 19 residues. V dropped 5 bases and J dropped 0; count of bases not matched to a gene: 10.

The CDR3 reads CASSSLDGNNQPQHF. The CDR3 coding sequence is TGTGCCAGCAGTTCCCTCGACGGGAATAATCAGCCCCAGCATTTT. The rearrangement links TRBV6-9 to TRBJ1-5; D remains unclear. The CDR3 has 15 residues. V lost 4 bases and J 4 bases, leaving 14 bases between the germline ends. Germline CDR1 and CDR2: MNHGY and SVAAGI.

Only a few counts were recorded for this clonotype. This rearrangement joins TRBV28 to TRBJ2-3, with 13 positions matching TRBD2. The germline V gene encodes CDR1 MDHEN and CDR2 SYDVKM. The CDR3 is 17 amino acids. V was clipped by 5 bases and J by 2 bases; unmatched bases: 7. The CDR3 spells CASSPPGLAGATDTQYF. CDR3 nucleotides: TGTGCCAGCAGTCCCCCCGGACTAGCGGGAGCCACAGATACGCAGTATTTT.

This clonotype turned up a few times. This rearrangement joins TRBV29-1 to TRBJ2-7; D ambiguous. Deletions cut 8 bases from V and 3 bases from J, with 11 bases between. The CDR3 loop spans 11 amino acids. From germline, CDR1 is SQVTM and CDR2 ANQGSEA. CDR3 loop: CSLRWGYEQYF. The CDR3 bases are TGCAGCCTTAGGTGGGGCTACGAGCAGTACTTC.

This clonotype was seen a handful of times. The CDR3 nucleotides are TGTGCCAGCAGCAAAAACAGCATCTACGAGCAGTACTTC. As protein: CASSKNSIYEQYF. V usage is TRBV7-9 and J usage is TRBJ2-7; D ambiguous. Germline values: CDR1 SEHNR, CDR2 FQNEAQ (reference sequence). The CDR3 is 13 amino acids. V lost 5 bases and J 3 bases, leaving 11 bases between the germline ends.

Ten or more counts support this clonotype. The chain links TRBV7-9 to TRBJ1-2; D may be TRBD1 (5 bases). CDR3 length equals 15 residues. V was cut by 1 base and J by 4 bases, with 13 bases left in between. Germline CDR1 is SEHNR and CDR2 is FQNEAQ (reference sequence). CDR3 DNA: TGTGCCAGCAGCTTAGAAAGCGGGGACCTCTATGGCTACACCTTC. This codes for CASSLESGDLYGYTF.

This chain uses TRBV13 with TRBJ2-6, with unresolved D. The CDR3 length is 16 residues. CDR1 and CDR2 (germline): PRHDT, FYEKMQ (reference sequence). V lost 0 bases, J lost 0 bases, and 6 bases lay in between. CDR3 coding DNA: TGTGCCAGCAGCTTAGGGGCTCACTCTGGGGCCAACGTCCTGACTTTC. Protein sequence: CASSLGAHSGANVLTF.

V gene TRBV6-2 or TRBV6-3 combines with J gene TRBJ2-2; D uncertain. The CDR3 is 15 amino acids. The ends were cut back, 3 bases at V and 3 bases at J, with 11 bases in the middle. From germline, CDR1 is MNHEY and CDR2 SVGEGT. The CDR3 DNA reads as TGTGCCAGCAGTTATCTAGGGTTCGACACCGGGGAGCTGTTTTTT. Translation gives CASSYLGFDTGELFF.

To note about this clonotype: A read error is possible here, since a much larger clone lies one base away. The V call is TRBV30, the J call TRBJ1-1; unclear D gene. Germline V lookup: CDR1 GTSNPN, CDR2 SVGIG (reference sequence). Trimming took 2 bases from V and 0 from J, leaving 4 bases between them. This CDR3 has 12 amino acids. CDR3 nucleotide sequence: TGTGCCTGGAGTATGGTGAACACTGAAGCTTTCTTT. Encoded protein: CAWSMVNTEAFF.

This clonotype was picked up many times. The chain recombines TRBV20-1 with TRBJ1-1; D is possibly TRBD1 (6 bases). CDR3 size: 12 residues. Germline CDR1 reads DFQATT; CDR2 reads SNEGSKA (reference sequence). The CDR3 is CSIFRGATEAFF. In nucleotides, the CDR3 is TGCAGCATATTTCGGGGGGCCACTGAAGCTTTCTTT.

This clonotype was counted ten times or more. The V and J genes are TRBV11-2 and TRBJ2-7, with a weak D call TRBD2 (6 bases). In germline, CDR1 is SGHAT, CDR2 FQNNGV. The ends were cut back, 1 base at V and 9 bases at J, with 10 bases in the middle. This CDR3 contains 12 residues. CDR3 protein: CASSLVREAQYF. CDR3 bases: TGTGCCAGCAGCTTAGTCAGGGAGGCGCAGTACTTC. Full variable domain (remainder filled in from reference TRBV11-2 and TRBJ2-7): EAGVAQSPRYKIIEKRQSVAFWCNPISGHATLYWYQQILGQGPKLLIQFQNNGVVDDSQLPKDRFSAERLKGVDSTLKIQPAKLEDSAVYLCASSLVREAQYFGPGTRLTVT.

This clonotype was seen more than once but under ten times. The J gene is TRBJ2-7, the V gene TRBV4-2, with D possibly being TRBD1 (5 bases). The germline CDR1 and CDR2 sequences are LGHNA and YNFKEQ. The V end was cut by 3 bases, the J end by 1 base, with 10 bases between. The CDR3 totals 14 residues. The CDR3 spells CASSHQTDSYEQYF. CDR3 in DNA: TGTGCCAGCAGCCACCAGACAGATTCCTACGAGCAGTACTTC.

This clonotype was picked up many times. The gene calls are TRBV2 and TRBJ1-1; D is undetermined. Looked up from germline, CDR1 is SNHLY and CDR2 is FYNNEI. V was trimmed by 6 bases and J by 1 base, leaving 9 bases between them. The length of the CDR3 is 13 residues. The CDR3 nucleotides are TGTGCCAGCAGGTGGAATCCGAACACTGAAGCTTTCTTT. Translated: CASRWNPNTEAFF.

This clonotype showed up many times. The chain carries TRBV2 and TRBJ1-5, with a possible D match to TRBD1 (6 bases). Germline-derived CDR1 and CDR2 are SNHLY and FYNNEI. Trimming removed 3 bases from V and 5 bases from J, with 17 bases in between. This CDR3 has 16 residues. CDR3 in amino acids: CASSESGGLPYQPQHF. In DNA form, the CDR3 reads TGTGCCAGCAGTGAGAGCGGGGGCCTCCCATATCAGCCCCAGCATTTT. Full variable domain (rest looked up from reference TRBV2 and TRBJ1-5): EPEVTQTPSHQVTQMGQEVILRCVPISNHLYFYWYRQILGQKVEFLVSFYNNEISEKSEIFDDQFSVERPDGSNFTLKIRSTKLEDSAMYFCASSESGGLPYQPQHFGDGTRLSIL.

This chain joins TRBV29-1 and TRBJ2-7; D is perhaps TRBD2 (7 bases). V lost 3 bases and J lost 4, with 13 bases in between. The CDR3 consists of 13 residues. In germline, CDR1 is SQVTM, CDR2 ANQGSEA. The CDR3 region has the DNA TGCAGCGTTGACGTCGGGGGGCCGTACGAGCAGTACTTC. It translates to CSVDVGGPYEQYF.

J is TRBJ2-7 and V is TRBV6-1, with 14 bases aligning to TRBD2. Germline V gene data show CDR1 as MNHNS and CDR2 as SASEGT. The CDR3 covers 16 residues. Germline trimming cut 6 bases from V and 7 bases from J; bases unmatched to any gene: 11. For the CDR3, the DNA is TGTGCCAGCAGATCATTTGCGGGACTAGCGGGAGAAGAGCAGTACTTC. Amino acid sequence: CASRSFAGLAGEEQYF.

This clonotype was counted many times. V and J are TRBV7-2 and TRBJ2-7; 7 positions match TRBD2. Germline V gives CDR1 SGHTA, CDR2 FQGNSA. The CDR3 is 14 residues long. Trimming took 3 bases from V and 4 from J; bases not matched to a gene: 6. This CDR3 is CASSFSPGRYEQYF. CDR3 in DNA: TGTGCCAGCAGCTTCTCTCCCGGGAGGTACGAGCAGTACTTC.